The next 2 T cell receptor beta chains were all read from a single sample in a study of T-cell reconstitution after alpha-beta-depleted transplantation in children. Unique molecular identifiers were used to barcode this TCRbeta library. In TCRdb, the PCR reads were re-called with MiXCR into one record per CDR3 protein. Of under 350,000 distinct CDR3 sequences listed, 9.9% are singletons. This specimen consisted of PBMCs from the stem cell graft donor, obtained from the stem cell graft. The source is a human donor who donated a stem cell graft to a child with SCID.

In this sample, this clonotype turned up a few times. The chain combines TRBV4-1 with TRBJ1-1; D possibly corresponds to TRBD1 (5 bases). The germline CDR1 and CDR2 sequences are MGHRA and YSYEKL. This CDR3 is 15 amino acids long. V gave up 4 bases and J gave up 0 bases, with 12 bases separating them. CDR3 nucleotides: TGCGCCAGCAGCCCTAATGACAGAATGAACACTGAAGCTTTCTTT. Translation: CASSPNDRMNTEAFF.

The table lists this clonotype with a few counts. This rearrangement joins TRBV7-9 to TRBJ2-6; 8 bases map to TRBD1. This CDR3 is 15 amino acids long. The germline V gene encodes CDR1 SEHNR and CDR2 FQNEAQ (reference sequence). V shed 6 bases and J 3 bases; nucleotides not matched to a gene: 4. CDR3 coding DNA: TGTGCCAGCAGGAGACAGGGGAATGGGGCCAACGTCCTGACTTTC. As protein: CASRRQGNGANVLTF.